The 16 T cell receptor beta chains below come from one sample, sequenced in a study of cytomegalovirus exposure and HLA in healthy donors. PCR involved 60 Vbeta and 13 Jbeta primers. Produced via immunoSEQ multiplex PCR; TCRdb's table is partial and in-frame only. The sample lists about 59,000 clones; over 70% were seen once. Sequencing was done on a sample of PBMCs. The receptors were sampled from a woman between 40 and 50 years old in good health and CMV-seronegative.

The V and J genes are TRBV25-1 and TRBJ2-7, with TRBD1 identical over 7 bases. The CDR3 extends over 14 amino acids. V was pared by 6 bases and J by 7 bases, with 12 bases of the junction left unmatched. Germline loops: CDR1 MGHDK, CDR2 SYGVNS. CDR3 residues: CASSNLASTGEQYF. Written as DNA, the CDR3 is TGTGCCAGCAGCAATTTAGCGTCGACAGGGGAGCAGTACTTC.

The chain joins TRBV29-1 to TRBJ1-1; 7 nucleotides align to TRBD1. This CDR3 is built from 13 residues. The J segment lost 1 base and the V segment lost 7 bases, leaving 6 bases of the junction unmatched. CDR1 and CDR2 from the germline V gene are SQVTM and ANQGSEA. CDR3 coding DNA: TGCAGCGCCCGACAGGGATCGAACACTGAAGCTTTCTTT. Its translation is CSARQGSNTEAFF.

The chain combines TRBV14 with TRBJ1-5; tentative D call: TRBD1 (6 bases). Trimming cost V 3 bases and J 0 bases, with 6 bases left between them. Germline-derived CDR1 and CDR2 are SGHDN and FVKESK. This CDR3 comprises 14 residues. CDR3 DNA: TGTGCCAGCAGCCAGACAGGTAGCAATCAGCCCCAGCATTTT. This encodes CASSQTGSNQPQHF.

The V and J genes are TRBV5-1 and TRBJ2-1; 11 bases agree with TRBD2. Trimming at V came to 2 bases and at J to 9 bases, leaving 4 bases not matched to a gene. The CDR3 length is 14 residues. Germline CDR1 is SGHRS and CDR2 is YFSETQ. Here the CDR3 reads CASSFGLAGGEQFF. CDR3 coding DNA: TGCGCCAGCAGCTTTGGACTAGCGGGCGGTGAGCAGTTCTTC.

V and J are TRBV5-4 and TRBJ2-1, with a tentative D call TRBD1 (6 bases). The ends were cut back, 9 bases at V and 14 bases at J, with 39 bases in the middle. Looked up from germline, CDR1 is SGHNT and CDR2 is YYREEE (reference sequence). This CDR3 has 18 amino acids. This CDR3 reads CATQAGRLTGHQGGHEFF. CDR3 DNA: TGTGCCACACAAGCAGGAAGGTTGACAGGACACCAAGGGGGACACGAGTTCTTC.

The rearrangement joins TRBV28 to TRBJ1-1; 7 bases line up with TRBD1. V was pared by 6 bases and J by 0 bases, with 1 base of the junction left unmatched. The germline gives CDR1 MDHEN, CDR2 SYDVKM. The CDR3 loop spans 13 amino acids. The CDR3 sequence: CASRGQMNTEAFF. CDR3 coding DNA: TGTGCCAGCAGGGGACAGATGAACACTGAAGCTTTCTTT.

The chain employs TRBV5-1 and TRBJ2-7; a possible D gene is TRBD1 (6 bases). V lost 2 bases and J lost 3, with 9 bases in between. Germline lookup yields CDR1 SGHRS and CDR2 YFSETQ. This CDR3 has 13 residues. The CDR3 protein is CASSFGQYYEQYF. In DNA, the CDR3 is TGCGCCAGCAGCTTCGGACAGTACTACGAGCAGTACTTC.

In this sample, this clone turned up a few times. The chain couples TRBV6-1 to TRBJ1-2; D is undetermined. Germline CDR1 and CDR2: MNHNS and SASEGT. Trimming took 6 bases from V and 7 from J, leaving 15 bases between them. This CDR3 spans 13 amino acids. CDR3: CASRTTPSAGYTF. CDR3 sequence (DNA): TGTGCCAGCAGAACGACACCCTCGGCTGGCTACACCTTC.

CDR3 sequence reads: CASSPGTGGTTEAFF. The CDR3 DNA sequence: TGTGCCAGCAGCCCCGGGACAGGGGGTACCACTGAAGCTTTCTTT. This chain uses TRBV11-3 with TRBJ1-1, with 11 bases aligning to TRBD1. CDR3 length: 15 amino acids. Germline V gene lookup returns CDR1 SGHNT and CDR2 YENEEA. Trimming cost V 5 bases and J 4 bases; bases outside gene matches: 6.

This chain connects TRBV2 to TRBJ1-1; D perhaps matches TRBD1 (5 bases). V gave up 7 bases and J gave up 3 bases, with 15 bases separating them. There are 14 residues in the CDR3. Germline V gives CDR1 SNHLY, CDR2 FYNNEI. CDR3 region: CASNHRFLDTEAFF. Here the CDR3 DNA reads TGTGCCAGCAATCACAGGTTTTTAGACACTGAAGCTTTCTTT.

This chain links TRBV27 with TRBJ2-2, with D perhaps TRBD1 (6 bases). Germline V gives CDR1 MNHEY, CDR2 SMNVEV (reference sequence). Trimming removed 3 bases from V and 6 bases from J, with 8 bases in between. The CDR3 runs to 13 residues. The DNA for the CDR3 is TGTGCCAGCAGTTTCCAGGGGCCCGGGGAGCTGTTTTTT. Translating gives CASSFQGPGELFF.

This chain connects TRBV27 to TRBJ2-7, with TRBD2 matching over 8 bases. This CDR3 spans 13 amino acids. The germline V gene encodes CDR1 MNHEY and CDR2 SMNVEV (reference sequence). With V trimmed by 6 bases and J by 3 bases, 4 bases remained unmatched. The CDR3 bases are TGTGCCAGCAGACCGGGGGGGATCTACGAGCAGTACTTC. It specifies CASRPGGIYEQYF.

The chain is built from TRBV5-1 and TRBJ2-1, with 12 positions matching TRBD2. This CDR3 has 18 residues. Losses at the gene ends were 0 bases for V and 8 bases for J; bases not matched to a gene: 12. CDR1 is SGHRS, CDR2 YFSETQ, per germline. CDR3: CASSLGLAGGPGWDEQFF. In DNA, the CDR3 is TGCGCCAGCAGCTTGGGGCTAGCGGGAGGGCCAGGTTGGGATGAGCAGTTCTTC.

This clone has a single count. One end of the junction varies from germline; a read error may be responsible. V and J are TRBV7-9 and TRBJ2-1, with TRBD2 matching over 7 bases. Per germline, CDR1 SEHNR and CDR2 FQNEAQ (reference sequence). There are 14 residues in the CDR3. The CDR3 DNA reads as TGTTCCAGCAGTCTAGCGGTTACCCGTGATGAGCAGTTCTTC. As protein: CSSSLAVTRDEQFF.

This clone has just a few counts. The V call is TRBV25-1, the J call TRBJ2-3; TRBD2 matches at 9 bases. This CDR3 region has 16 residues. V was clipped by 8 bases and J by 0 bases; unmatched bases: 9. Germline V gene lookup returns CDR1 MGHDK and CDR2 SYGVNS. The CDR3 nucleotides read TGTGCCAGCGCCGCCGGGACTAGCTACAGCACAGATACGCAGTATTTT. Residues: CASAAGTSYSTDTQYF.

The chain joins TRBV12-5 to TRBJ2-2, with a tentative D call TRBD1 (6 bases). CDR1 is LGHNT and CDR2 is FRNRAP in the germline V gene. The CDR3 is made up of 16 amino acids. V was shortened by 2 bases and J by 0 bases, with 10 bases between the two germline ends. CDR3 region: CASGLMTGPNTGELFF. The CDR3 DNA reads TGTGCTAGTGGTTTGATGACAGGCCCGAACACCGGGGAGCTGTTTTTT.